Each of the 17 T cell receptor beta chains below was sequenced from the same sample in a study of T cell responses to AZD1222 COVID-19 vaccine (dated by TCRdb to about 2021). The meaning of the sample's time point label: about 28 days (+/-7) after the second vaccine dose. Libraries came from the immunoSEQ multiplex PCR assay. TCRdb mirrors the immuneACCESS table, restricted to in-frame sequences. Some clones are absent from its copies; in checked studies, under half trace to an unresolved V gene, and the reason for the others is unknown. The sample records about 160,000 clones, approximately 90% of which are singletons. The leading ten clones occupy approximately 0.98% of the sample. The sample in question was peripheral blood, obtained 28 days after the second AZD1222 dose. These TCRs come from an adult who received the AZD1222 COVID-19 vaccine.

The chain combines TRBV6-5 with TRBJ1-6, with D possibly matching TRBD1 (5 bases). CDR3 length: 15 residues. The germline V gene encodes CDR1 MNHEY and CDR2 SVGAGI. The germline V and J ends were trimmed by 5 bases and 3 bases, with 11 bases remaining between them. The DNA for the CDR3 is TGTGCCAGCAGTCAGACAGTTGGCTATAATTCACCCCTCCACTTT. It is translated as CASSQTVGYNSPLHF.

The gene calls are TRBV5-1 and TRBJ1-1, with TRBD1 as a possible D gene (5 bases). V was clipped by 9 bases and J by 4 bases, with 22 bases between them. Germline loops: CDR1 SGHRS, CDR2 YFSETQ. This CDR3 is built from 15 residues. The CDR3 bases are TGCGCCACGAGACTTAGCCAGGGCGAGCCCACTGAAGCTTTCTTT. It is translated as CATRLSQGEPTEAFF.

The V gene is TRBV7-2, the J gene TRBJ2-1; TRBD2 might be the D (5 bases). Germline values: CDR1 SGHTA, CDR2 FQGNSA. V was pared by 1 base and J by 9 bases, with 10 bases between. The CDR3 consists of 13 residues. DNA of the CDR3: TGTGCCAGCAGCTTAGGGCTAGCCGGTGAGCAGTTCTTC. It translates to CASSLGLAGEQFF.

The chain links TRBV18 to TRBJ1-4, with D possibly being TRBD1 (5 bases). Germline lookup yields CDR1 KGHSH and CDR2 LQKENI. V gave up 3 bases and J gave up 8 bases, with 16 bases separating them. The CDR3 extends over 15 amino acids. This chain's CDR3 is CASSPLSGNQEKLFF. CDR3 nucleotides: TGTGCCAGCTCACCTTTGTCAGGGAACCAAGAAAAACTGTTTTTT.

The chain recombines TRBV18 with TRBJ1-2; a possible D gene is TRBD1 (5 bases). The CDR3 sequence is 15 residues long. Trimming shortened V by 3 bases and J by 1 base, and 12 bases separated the two germline ends. Looked up from germline, CDR1 is KGHSH and CDR2 is LQKENI. CDR3 nucleotides: TGTGCCAGCTCACCGGAGGGACGCCATAACTATGGCTACACCTTC. Its translation: CASSPEGRHNYGYTF.

The genes are TRBV7-2 and TRBJ1-2; TRBD1 agrees at 8 bases. Trimming at V came to 3 bases and at J to 6 bases, leaving 9 bases not matched to a gene. The length of the CDR3 is 15 residues. CDR1 and CDR2 (germline): SGHTA, FQGNSA. CDR3 coding DNA: TGTGCCAGCAGCTTGGGATTCCAGGGGGCGGATGGCTACACCTTC. Its protein product is CASSLGFQGADGYTF. The variable domain in full, with the rest retrieved from reference TRBV7-2 and TRBJ1-2, is GAGVSQSPSNKVTEKGKDVELRCDPISGHTALYWYRQSLGQGLEFLIYFQGNSAPDKSGLPSDRFSAERTGGSVSTLTIQRTQQEDSAVYLCASSLGFQGADGYTFGSGTRLTVV.

The J gene is TRBJ2-3, the V gene TRBV9, with a weak D call TRBD2 (6 bases). CDR1 and CDR2 from the germline V gene are SGDLS and YYNGEE. The CDR3 is made up of 16 amino acids. Trimming stripped 2 bases from V and 0 bases from J, with 13 bases between. This CDR3 reads CASSVGGGESTDTQYF. Here the CDR3 DNA reads TGTGCCAGCAGCGTGGGAGGCGGGGAGAGCACAGATACGCAGTATTTT.

This chain joins TRBV3-1 (or the pseudogene TRBV3-2) and TRBJ1-1; D is unclear. The CDR3 runs to 13 residues. V was clipped by 5 bases and J by 1 base, with 8 bases between them. Looked up from germline, CDR1 is LGHDT and CDR2 is YNNKEL (reference sequence). The CDR3 DNA reads TGTGCCAGCAGCTTACAGCCGAACACTGAAGCTTTCTTT. Translation gives CASSLQPNTEAFF.

The rearrangement links TRBV4-2 to TRBJ2-2; D may correspond to TRBD1 or TRBD2 (5 bases each). The CDR3 has 16 residues. Trimming cost V 0 bases and J 4 bases, with 12 bases left between them. The V gene's germline CDR1 is LGHNA and CDR2 YNFKEQ. CDR3 region: CASSQEGTRGTGELFF. CDR3 sequence (DNA): TGTGCCAGCAGCCAAGAAGGGACCCGAGGCACCGGGGAGCTGTTTTTT.

The chain uses TRBV6-5 and TRBJ1-1, with D possibly matching TRBD1 (5 bases). V lost 10 bases, J lost 5 bases, and 20 bases lay in between. Germline V lookup: CDR1 MNHEY, CDR2 SVGAGI. The CDR3 consists of 14 residues. CDR3 sequence: CATLRQLKGTEAFF. The CDR3, as DNA: TGTGCCACTTTACGACAGTTAAAGGGAACTGAAGCTTTCTTT.

The rearrangement links TRBV19 to TRBJ2-3; 7 bases are shared with TRBD2. CDR3 length: 15 amino acids. Germline CDR1 reads LNHDA; CDR2 reads SQIVND (reference sequence). V gave up 6 bases and J gave up 0 bases; unmatched junction bases: 6. The CDR3, as DNA: TGTGCCAGTAGAAGGACTAGTTCTAGCACAGATACGCAGTATTTT. This sequence encodes CASRRTSSSTDTQYF.

V and J are TRBV6-6 and TRBJ2-6; 7 bases fit TRBD1. V lost 6 bases and J lost 0; bases outside the gene matches: 11. Germline V lookup: CDR1 MNHNY, CDR2 SVGAGI (reference sequence). This CDR3 spans 18 amino acids. CDR3 coding DNA: TGTGCCAGCAGCTCCGACAGGGCCGGCCTCTCTGGGGCCAACGTCCTGACTTTC. It codes for CASSSDRAGLSGANVLTF.

This clone is a singleton in its sample. The V call is TRBV6-6, the J call TRBJ1-4; D gene uncertain. This CDR3 is 13 amino acids long. Germline CDR1 is MNHNY and CDR2 is SVGAGI (reference sequence). Deletions cut 3 bases from V and 3 bases from J, with 5 bases between. CDR3 DNA sequence: TGTGCCAGCAGTTATCGTCCTAATGAAAAACTGTTTTTT. This sequence encodes CASSYRPNEKLFF.

This rearrangement joins TRBV5-1 to TRBJ1-4; a possible D gene is TRBD1 (5 bases). The CDR3 loop spans 15 amino acids. Germline V CDR1 and CDR2: SGHRS, YFSETQ. Between the trimmed V and J ends, which lost 0 bases and 11 bases, there was a span of 17 bases. The CDR3 DNA follows: TGCGCCAGCAGCTTGGCGGCGGAAAAGGGGTACAAACTGTTTTTT. Amino acids: CASSLAAEKGYKLFF.

V is TRBV10-1 and J is TRBJ1-1, with TRBD1 as a possible D gene (5 bases). The CDR3 covers 15 residues. V dropped 0 bases and J dropped 3 bases, with 11 bases sitting between them. The V gene's germline CDR1 is WNHNN and CDR2 SYGVQD (reference sequence). The CDR3 spells CASSESSGGYTEAFF. The CDR3 DNA sequence: TGCGCCAGCAGTGAGTCTTCCGGGGGGTACACTGAAGCTTTCTTT.

In its sample, this clone was seen once. The rearrangement uses TRBV4-1 and TRBJ1-2, with 9 positions matching TRBD1. With 2 bases clipped from V and 8 bases from J, the junction kept 9 bases outside the gene matches. The CDR3 loop spans 15 amino acids. The germline V gene has CDR1 MGHRA and CDR2 YSYEKL. The CDR3 DNA sequence: TGCGCCAGCAGCCAATCACAGGGGGCAGTAAGGGGCTACACCTTC. It translates to CASSQSQGAVRGYTF.

The J gene is TRBJ1-1, the V gene TRBV5-1; D gene unclear. The CDR3 totals 13 residues. V was trimmed by 5 bases and J by 3 bases, leaving 11 bases between them. CDR1 and CDR2 (germline): SGHRS, YFSETQ. CDR3 DNA: TGCGCCAGCAGGGGTGGGGTGTACACTGAAGCTTTCTTT. This sequence encodes CASRGGVYTEAFF. Based on the CDR3 plus reference TRBV5-1 and TRBJ1-1, the full variable domain is KAGVTQTPRYLIKTRGQQVTLSCSPISGHRSVSWYQQTPGQGLQFLFEYFSETQRNKGNFPGRFSGRQFSNSRSEMNVSTLELGDSALYLCASRGGVYTEAFFGQGTRLTVV.